The 3 T cell receptor beta chains given below trace back to one sample, sequenced in a study of CD8 T cells in Susac syndrome. With random hexamers, about 0.45 to 1 ug RNA was reverse transcribed. TCRdb re-derived calls from the immunoSEQ multiplex PCR reads in MiXCR, one entry per CDR3 protein. The sample includes about 120,000 distinct CDR3 sequences, around 92% of them seen just once. Sequencing was done on a sample of CD4+ T cells from PBMCs. The receptor source for this set is a human donor with multiple sclerosis.

This clonotype was seen a single time. This chain links TRBV2 with TRBJ1-2, with D possibly being TRBD1 (6 bases). This CDR3 is built from 12 residues. Trimming took off 9 bases at V and 2 bases at J, with 10 bases between the two ends. Germline CDR1 is SNHLY and CDR2 is FYNNEI. CDR3 nucleotide sequence: TGTGCCAGTGCACAGGGAAACTATGGCTACACCTTC. Translated: CASAQGNYGYTF.

The chain carries TRBV18 and TRBJ2-1, with a weak D call TRBD2 (7 bases). This CDR3 spans 16 amino acids. Germline V gene data show CDR1 as KGHSH and CDR2 as LQKENI. Trimming left V 1 base short and J 5 bases short, with 15 bases between. For the CDR3, the DNA is TGTGCCAGCTCACCACAGAGGGGGGGCGGCCACAATGAGCAGTTCTTC. The encoded protein is CASSPQRGGGHNEQFF. The full variable domain, rest sourced from reference TRBV18 and TRBJ2-1, is NAGVMQNPRHLVRRRGQEARLRCSPMKGHSHVYWYRQLPEEGLKFMVYLQKENIIDESGMPKERFSAEFPKEGPSILRIQQVVRGDSAAYFCASSPQRGGGHNEQFFGPGTRLTVL.

The chain couples TRBV30 to TRBJ1-1, with a tentative D call TRBD1 (6 bases). CDR1 and CDR2 (germline): GTSNPN, SVGIG (reference sequence). This CDR3 region has 15 residues. The germline V and J ends were trimmed by 0 bases and 3 bases, with 14 bases remaining between them. The CDR3 here is CAWSVRRGGDTEAFF. Here the CDR3 DNA reads TGTGCCTGGAGTGTGCGGAGGGGGGGAGACACTGAAGCTTTCTTT.